This T cell receptor beta chain was retrieved from a study of shared clonotypes between healthy human individuals. Under the authors' procedure: ImmunoSEQ only sent back junction sequences with no quality scores, so filtering was done differently. TCRdb keeps only in-frame clones here, not all; method: immunoSEQ multiplex PCR. That table furnishes V, J and clone size, whereas the DNA furnished D and trimming. The table has about half a million clones, roughly 80% seen once. The CDR3 loop spans 11 amino acids. CDR1 DFQATT and CDR2 SNEGSKA come from the germline V gene (reference sequence). V was pared by 3 bases and J by 4 bases, with 7 bases between.

J is TRBJ2-7 and V is TRBV20-1, with D hard to call. Sequenced material: PBMCs. The TCR sequence derives from a woman aged 40 to 50 in good health. Some clones in this sample may be carry-over from other donors' samples. CDR3 DNA: TGCAGTGCTAGCTTCGGGTACGAGCAGTACTTC. Translated: CSASFGYEQYF.